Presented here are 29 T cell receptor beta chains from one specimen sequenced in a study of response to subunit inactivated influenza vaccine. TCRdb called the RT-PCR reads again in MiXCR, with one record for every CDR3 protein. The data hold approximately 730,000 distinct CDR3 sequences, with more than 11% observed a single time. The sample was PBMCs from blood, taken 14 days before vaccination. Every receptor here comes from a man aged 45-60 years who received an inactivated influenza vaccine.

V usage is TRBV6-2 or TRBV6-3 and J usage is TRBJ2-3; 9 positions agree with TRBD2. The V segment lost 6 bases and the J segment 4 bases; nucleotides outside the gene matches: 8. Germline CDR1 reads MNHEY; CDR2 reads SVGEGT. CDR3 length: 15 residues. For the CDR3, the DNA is TGTGCCAGCAGCAACCGGACTAGCGTGGCAGATACGCAGTATTTT. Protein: CASSNRTSVADTQYF.

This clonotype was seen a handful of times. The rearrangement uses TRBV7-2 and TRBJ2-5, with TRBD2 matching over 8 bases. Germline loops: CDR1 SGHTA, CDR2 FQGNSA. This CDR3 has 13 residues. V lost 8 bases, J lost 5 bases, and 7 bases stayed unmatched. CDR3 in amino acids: CASSGGAVETQYF. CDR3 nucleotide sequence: TGTGCCAGCTCCGGGGGGGCAGTGGAGACCCAGTACTTC.

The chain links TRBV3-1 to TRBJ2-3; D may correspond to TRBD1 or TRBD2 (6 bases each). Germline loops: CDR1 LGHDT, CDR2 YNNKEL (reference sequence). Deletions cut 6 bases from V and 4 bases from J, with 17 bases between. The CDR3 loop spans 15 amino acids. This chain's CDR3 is CASRETGTFADTQYF. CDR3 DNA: TGTGCCAGCAGGGAAACAGGGACTTTCGCAGATACGCAGTATTTT.

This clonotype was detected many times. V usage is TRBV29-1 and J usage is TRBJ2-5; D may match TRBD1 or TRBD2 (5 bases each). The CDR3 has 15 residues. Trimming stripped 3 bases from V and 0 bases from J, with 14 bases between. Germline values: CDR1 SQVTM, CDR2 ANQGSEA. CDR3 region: CSVDVGDIYQETQYF. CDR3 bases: TGCAGCGTTGATGTGGGGGATATATACCAAGAGACCCAGTACTTC.

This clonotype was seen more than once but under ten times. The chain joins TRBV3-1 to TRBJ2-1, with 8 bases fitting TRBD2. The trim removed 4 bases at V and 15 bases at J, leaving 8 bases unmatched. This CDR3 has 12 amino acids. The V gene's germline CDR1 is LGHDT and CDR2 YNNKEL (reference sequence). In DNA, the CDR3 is TGTGCCAGCAGCCTGAGTAGCGGGGTATGGTTCTTC. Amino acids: CASSLSSGVWFF.

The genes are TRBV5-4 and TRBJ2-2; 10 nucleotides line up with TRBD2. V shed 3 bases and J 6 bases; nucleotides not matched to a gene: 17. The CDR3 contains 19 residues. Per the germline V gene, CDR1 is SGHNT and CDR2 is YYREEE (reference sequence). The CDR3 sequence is CASSSTHRRLAGEAGELFF. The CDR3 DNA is TGTGCCAGCAGCTCGACTCACCGACGGCTAGCGGGAGAGGCCGGGGAGCTGTTTTTT. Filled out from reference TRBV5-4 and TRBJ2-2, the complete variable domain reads ETGVTQSPTHLIKTRGQQVTLRCSSQSGHNTVSWYQQALGQGPQFIFQYYREEENGRGNFPPRFSGLQFPNYSSELNVNALELDDSALYLCASSSTHRRLAGEAGELFFGEGSRLTVL.

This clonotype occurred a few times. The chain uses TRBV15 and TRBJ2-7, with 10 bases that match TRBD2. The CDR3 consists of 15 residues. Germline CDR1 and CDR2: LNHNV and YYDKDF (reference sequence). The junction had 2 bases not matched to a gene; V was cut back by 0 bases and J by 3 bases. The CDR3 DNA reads TGTGCCACCAGCAGAGATCGACTAGCGGGCTACGAGCAGTACTTC. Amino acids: CATSRDRLAGYEQYF.

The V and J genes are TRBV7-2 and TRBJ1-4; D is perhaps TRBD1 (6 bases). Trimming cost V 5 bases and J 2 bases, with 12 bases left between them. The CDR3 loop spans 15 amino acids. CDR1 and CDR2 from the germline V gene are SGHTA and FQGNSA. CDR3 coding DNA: TGTGCCAGCAGCACCCAGGGGAATACTAATGAAAAACTGTTTTTT. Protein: CASSTQGNTNEKLFF.

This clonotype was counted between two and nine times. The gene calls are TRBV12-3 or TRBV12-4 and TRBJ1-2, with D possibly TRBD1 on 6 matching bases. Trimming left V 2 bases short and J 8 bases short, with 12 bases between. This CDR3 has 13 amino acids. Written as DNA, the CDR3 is TGTGCCAGCAGTTTAAGAAGGGGGTTCGGCTACACCTTC. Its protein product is CASSLRRGFGYTF.

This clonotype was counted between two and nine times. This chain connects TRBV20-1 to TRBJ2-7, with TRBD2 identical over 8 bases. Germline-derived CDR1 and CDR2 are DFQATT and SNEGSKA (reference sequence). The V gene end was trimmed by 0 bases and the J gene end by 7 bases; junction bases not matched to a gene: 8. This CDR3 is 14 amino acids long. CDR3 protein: CSARDVSGGQEQYF. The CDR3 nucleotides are TGCAGTGCTAGAGATGTGTCGGGGGGGCAGGAGCAGTACTTC.

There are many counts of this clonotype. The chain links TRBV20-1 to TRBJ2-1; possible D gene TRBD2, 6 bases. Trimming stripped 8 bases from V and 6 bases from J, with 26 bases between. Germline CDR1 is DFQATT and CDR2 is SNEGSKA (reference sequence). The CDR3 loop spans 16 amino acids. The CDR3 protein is CSLSGLLSPITNEQFF. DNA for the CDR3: TGCAGTCTCTCGGGACTCCTTTCACCAATTACCAATGAGCAGTTCTTC.

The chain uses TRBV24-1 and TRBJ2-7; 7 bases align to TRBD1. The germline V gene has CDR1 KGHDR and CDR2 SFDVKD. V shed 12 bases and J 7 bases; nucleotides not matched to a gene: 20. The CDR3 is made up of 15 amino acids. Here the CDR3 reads CAANATDRVRWEQYF. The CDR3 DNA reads TGTGCCGCCAACGCGACTGACAGGGTTCGTTGGGAGCAGTACTTC.

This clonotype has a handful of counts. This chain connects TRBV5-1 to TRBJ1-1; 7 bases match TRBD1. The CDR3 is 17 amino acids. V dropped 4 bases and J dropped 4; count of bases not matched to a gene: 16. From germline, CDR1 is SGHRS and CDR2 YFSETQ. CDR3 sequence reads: CASSPMTGNKGGTEAFF. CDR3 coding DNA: TGCGCCAGCAGCCCAATGACAGGGAATAAGGGCGGCACTGAAGCTTTCTTT.

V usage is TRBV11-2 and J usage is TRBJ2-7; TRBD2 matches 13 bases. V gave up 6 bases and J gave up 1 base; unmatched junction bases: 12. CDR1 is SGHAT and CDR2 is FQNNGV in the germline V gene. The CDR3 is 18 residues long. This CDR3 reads CASSPGQLAGGPSYEQYF. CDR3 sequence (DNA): TGTGCCAGCAGTCCCGGGCAACTAGCGGGAGGGCCATCCTACGAGCAGTACTTC.

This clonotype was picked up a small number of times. The CDR3 loop is CASSEWAGVSGQYF. The CDR3 nucleotides read TGCGCCAGCAGTGAGTGGGCAGGGGTGAGTGGGCAGTACTTC. The rearrangement links TRBV10-2 to TRBJ2-7, with D possibly being TRBD1 (6 bases). The CDR3 is made up of 14 amino acids. Germline V gene sequence: CDR1 WSHSY, CDR2 SAAADI. V shed 1 base and J shed 9 bases, with 16 bases lying between them.

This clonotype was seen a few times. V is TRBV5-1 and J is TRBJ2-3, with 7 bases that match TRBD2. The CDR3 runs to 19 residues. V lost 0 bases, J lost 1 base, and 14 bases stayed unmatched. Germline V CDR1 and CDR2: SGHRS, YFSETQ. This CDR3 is CASSLALIGASGGTDTQYF. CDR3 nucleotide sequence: TGCGCCAGCAGCTTGGCCTTGATAGGTGCTAGCGGAGGCACAGATACGCAGTATTTT. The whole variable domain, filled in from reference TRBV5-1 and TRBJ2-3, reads KAGVTQTPRYLIKTRGQQVTLSCSPISGHRSVSWYQQTPGQGLQFLFEYFSETQRNKGNFPGRFSGRQFSNSRSEMNVSTLELGDSALYLCASSLALIGASGGTDTQYFGPGTRLTVL.

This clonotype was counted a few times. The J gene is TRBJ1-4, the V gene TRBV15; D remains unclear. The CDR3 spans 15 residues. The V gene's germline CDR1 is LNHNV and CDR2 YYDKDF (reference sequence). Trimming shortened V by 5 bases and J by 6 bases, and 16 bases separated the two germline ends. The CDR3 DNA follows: TGTGCCACCAGCCCTAAGAGGAACTCATATGAAAAACTGTTTTTT. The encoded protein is CATSPKRNSYEKLFF.

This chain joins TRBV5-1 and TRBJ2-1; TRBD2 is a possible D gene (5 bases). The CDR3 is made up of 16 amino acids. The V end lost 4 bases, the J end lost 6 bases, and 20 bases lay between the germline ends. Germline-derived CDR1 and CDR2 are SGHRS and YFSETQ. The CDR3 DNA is TGCGCCAGCAGCGAGGCTTTGAGGGCTCGCGGCAATGAGCAGTTCTTC. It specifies CASSEALRARGNEQFF. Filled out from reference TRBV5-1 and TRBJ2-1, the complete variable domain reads KAGVTQTPRYLIKTRGQQVTLSCSPISGHRSVSWYQQTPGQGLQFLFEYFSETQRNKGNFPGRFSGRQFSNSRSEMNVSTLELGDSALYLCASSEALRARGNEQFFGPGTRLTVL.

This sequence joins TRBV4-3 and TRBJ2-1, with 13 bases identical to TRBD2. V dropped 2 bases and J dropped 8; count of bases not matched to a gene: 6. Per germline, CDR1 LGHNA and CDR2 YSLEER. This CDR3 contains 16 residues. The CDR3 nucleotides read TGCGCCAGCAGCCAACGGACTAGCGGGAGATTAGATGAGCAGTTCTTC. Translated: CASSQRTSGRLDEQFF.

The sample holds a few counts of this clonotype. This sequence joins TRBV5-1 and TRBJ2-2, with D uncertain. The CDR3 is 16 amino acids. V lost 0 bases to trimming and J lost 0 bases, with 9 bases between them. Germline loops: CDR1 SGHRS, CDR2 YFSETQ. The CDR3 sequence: CASSLGSFANTGELFF. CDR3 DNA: TGCGCCAGCAGCTTGGGGTCTTTCGCGAACACCGGGGAGCTGTTTTTT.

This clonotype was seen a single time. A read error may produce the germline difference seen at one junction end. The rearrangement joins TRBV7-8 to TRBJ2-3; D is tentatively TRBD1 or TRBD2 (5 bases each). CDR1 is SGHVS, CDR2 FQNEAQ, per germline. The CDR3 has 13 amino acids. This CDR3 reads CASSGASRDTQYF. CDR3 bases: TGTGCCAGCAGCGGGGCTAGCAGAGATACGCAGTATTTT.

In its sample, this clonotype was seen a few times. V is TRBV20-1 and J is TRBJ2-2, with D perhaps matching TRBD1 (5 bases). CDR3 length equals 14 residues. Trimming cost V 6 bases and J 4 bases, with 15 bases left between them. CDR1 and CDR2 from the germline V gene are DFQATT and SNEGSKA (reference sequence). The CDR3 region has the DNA TGCAGTGCCCGCGGACACATTTCCACCGGGGAGCTGTTTTTT. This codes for CSARGHISTGELFF.

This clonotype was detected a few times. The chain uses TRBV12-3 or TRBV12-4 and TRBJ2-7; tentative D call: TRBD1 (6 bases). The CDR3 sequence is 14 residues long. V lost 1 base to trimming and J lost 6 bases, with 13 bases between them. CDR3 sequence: CASSLGTVHREQYF. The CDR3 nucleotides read TGTGCCAGCAGTTTAGGGACAGTTCACCGCGAGCAGTACTTC.

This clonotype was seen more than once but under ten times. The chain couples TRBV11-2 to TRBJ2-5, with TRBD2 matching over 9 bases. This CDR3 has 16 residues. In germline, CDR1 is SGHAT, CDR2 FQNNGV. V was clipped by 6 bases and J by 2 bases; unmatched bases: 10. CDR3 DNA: TGTGCCAGCAGGCGGCCGGGACTAGCTATGCAAGAGACCCAGTACTTC. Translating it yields CASRRPGLAMQETQYF.

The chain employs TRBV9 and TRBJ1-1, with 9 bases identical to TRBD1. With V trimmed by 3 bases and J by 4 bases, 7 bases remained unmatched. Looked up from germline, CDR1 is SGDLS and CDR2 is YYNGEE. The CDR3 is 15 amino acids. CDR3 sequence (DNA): TGTGCCAGCAGCGCATTGACAGGGGGTGGCACTGAAGCTTTCTTT. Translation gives CASSALTGGGTEAFF.

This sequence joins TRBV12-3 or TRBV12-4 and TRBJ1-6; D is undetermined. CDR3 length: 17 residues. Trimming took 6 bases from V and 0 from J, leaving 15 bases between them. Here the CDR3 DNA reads TGTGCCAGCAGGGACCGGGGATTCGGCTCCTATAATTCACCCCTCCACTTT. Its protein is CASRDRGFGSYNSPLHF.

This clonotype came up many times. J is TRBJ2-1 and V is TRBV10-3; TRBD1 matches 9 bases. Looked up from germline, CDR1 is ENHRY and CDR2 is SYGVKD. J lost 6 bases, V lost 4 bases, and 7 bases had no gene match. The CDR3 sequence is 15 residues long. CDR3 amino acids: CAISVGTGLGNEQFF. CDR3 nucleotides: TGTGCCATCAGTGTGGGGACAGGGTTGGGCAATGAGCAGTTCTTC.

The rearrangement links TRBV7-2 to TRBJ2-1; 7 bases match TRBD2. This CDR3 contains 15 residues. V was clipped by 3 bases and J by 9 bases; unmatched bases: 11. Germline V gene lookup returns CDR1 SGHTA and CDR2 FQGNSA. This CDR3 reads CASSLTTGTTGEQFF. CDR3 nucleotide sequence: TGTGCCAGCAGCTTGACAACCGGGACTACTGGTGAGCAGTTCTTC.

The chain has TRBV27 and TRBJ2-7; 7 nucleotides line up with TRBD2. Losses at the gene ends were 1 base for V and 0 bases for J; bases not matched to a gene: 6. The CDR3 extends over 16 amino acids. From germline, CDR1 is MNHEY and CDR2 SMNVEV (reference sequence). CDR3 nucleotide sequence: TGTGCCAGCAGTTTATGGGGGGGGAACCCCTCCTACGAGCAGTACTTC. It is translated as CASSLWGGNPSYEQYF.